Sequencing of this T cell receptor beta chain was carried out in a study of vaccination effects on CD4 cells after COVID-19. Across the study: Pre-vaccine samples were drawn 16 days and one week before the first dose. Points from the study as a whole: Convalescent patients were few in the study, and early post-infection timepoints were absent.

Germline V CDR1 and CDR2: LNHDA, SQIVND (reference sequence). Trimming stripped 7 bases from V and 0 bases from J, with 15 bases between. The CDR3 has 15 amino acids. ViraFEST used viral peptide pools to expand antigen-specific CD4+ T cells before sequencing. Scientists isolated CD4+ T cells after an approximately 9-day culture period ended. By PCR, the person was confirmed to have had SARS-CoV-2 infection between March and December 2020. For each well, a few million PBMC were cultured with around 10 IU/ml IL-2 and 8 to 10 ug/ml peptides. Each culture had half its medium swapped for IL-2 medium on days 3 and 7. As to this clone: Its target is unknown.

Method: immunoSEQ multiplex PCR; TCRdb's copy keeps in-frame clones and lacks some. The sample has tens of thousands of clones, approximately 78% seen once. The source of this sequence is a human donor who had a prior SARS-CoV-2 infection. This specimen consisted of CD4+ T cells from PBMCs cultured with HCoV-NL63 spike peptides, obtained before COVID-19 vaccination. This rearrangement joins TRBV19 to TRBJ1-1; perhaps TRBD1 as D (6 bases). CDR3 residues: CASTRQASMNTEAFF. DNA for the CDR3: TGTGCCAGTACCCGACAGGCCTCCATGAACACTGAAGCTTTCTTT.